Below, one T cell receptor beta chain is given with its context. The clone's antigen remains unknown. The germline gene is not matched at one end of the junction; a read error may be the cause. TCRbeta CDR3 regions were amplified from genomic DNA using the immunoSEQ Assay, a bias-controlled multiplex PCR. On the study's bioinformatics: Within the assay, amplification of reference gene primers was used to estimate how many nucleated cells each sample contained. Sequence reads were collapsed and filtered to measure the absolute abundance of every unique TCRbeta CDR3 rearrangement. For each sample, productive Simpson clonality was calculated by taking the square root of Simpson's diversity index across productive rearrangements. Entries here come from immuneACCESS through TCRdb and include only in-frame sequences with V and J called. Some clones fail to appear in such tables; in the studies checked, an unresolved V gene covers under half of the shortfall, and the cause of the remainder is unknown. For V, J and clone size, that table is used; D and trimming come from the DNA. The sample table holds 150,000 to 200,000 clones, of which 80% to 90% were seen once. The ten largest clones take up 8% to 13% of the sample.

These data belong to a study of blood T cell repertoires in COVID-19 (dated by TCRdb to between 2020 and 2021). Regarding the study in general: Samples from collaborators originated in the United States, Italy and Spain and spanned both the acute and convalescent phases of COVID-19. The material from the prospective study consisted of cDNA or gDNA derived from T cells, B-cell-depleted T cells, or PBMCs. Subjects who had been exposed to COVID-19, were actively infected with it, or had recovered from it provided the deeply sampled blood TCRbeta repertoires that made up the dataset. The repertoires were released in a freely available public database meant as a resource for research on the immune response to SARS-CoV-2. The samples were drawn from two sources: the first 160 participants of the ongoing ImmuneRACE study, and 1,200 or so subjects contributed by 6 global collaborators. Nearly every sample came with metadata listing a de-identified subject ID, COVID-19 status, age in years and sex. HLA class I and class II types, where available, came from metadata supplied by the sample provider rather than from assay-based typing.

Broader findings and caveats from the paper: Clinical and demographic metadata were provided uncurated, with the amount varying by source and participant.

One collaborating source in Seattle enrolled patients while the patients were actively infected and followed the patients over time throughout the course of disease. Collaborating institutions collected whole blood in K2EDTA tubes following their own protocols. For TCRbeta analysis, collaborators shipped samples as frozen whole blood, isolated PBMCs, or DNA extracted from either of those sample types. The CDR3 runs 14 amino acids, cysteine and phenylalanine included. The only DNA kept is the CDR3, 42 bases in frame from the first base. Based on the germline V gene, the CDR1 and CDR2 sequences are SGHTS and YDEGEE.

The sequencing input was peripheral blood. The V and J segments used are TRBV5-8 and TRBJ2-2, with the D gene not clear enough to name. The TCR originated in a middle-aged woman with COVID-19, enrolled during active disease. The nucleotide sequence reads as follows: TGTGCCAGCAGCTTGACACTCAACAGCGGGGAGCTGTTTTTT. This is translated as CASSLTLNSGELFF.